This TCR beta chain was recorded in a study of cytomegalovirus exposure and HLA in healthy donors. Points from the study as a whole: Presence/absence analyses took donor sequencing depth as roughly uniform. Rarity characterized most TCR sequences, yet some public TCRs appeared in many donors.

V was cut by 5 bases and J by 4 bases, with 11 bases left in between. CDR3 length: 14 amino acids. Per the germline V gene, CDR1 is SGHAT and CDR2 is FQNNGV. In the case of this clone: Its antigen is unidentified.

The PCR contained 60 Vbeta and 13 Jbeta primers. Data came from immunoSEQ multiplex PCR; TCRdb stores just in-frame clones and leaves some out. The sample carries roughly 190,000 clones, about 85% recorded once. The chain couples TRBV11-2 to TRBJ2-2; weak D call: TRBD2 (6 bases). The TCR comes from a boy aged 2 to 10 in good health and CMV-seronegative. The specimen was PBMCs. CDR3 DNA: TGTGCCAGCAGCCCGGGACTCCGCACCGGGGAGCTGTTTTTT. It encodes CASSPGLRTGELFF.